What follows are 27 T cell receptor beta chains derived from one specimen sequenced in a study of cytomegalovirus exposure and HLA in healthy donors. The study ran its PCR with 60 Vbeta and 13 Jbeta primers. Profiling relied on immunoSEQ multiplex PCR, and the TCRdb table lists in-frame clones only, not all of them. Seen here are about 180,000 clones, more than 70% observed once, and the top ten hold under 1.1%. The sequencing sample was made of PBMCs. Source of these receptors: a man aged 25 to 45 in good health and CMV-seronegative.

This clone was seen a few times. V is TRBV19 and J is TRBJ1-1; maybe TRBD1 (5 bases). V lost 3 bases and J lost 8, with 13 bases in between. CDR1 LNHDA and CDR2 SQIVND come from the germline V gene (reference sequence). The CDR3 runs to 13 residues. The CDR3 region has the DNA TGTGCCAGTAGTATGATTGGGGGGAGGGAAGCTTTCTTT. Translated: CASSMIGGREAFF.

The rearrangement uses TRBV6-5 and TRBJ2-1, with TRBD1 matching over 10 bases. This CDR3 spans 13 amino acids. Germline-derived CDR1 and CDR2 are MNHEY and SVGAGI. J gave up 14 bases and V 0 bases, and 4 bases lay outside the gene matches. The CDR3 DNA reads TGTGCCAGCAGTTACTCCCAAGGGACAGGGGAGTTCTTC. This translates into CASSYSQGTGEFF.

This chain links TRBV4-1 with TRBJ2-7, with 10 bases fitting TRBD1. Germline assignment: CDR1 MGHRA and CDR2 YSYEKL. The V segment lost 4 bases and the J segment 3 bases; nucleotides outside the gene matches: 6. CDR3 length: 15 residues. CDR3 protein: CASSRTGQGSYEQYF. The CDR3 DNA reads as TGCGCCAGCAGCCGAACGGGACAGGGGAGCTACGAGCAGTACTTC.

This clone has more than one count but fewer than ten. This chain connects TRBV6-6 to TRBJ2-1; 7 bases line up with TRBD2. With V trimmed by 5 bases and J by 5 bases, 12 bases remained unmatched. This CDR3 contains 16 residues. Germline-derived CDR1 and CDR2 are MNHNY and SVGAGI (reference sequence). The CDR3 region is CASSLLAEGRDNEQFF. Here the CDR3 DNA reads TGTGCCAGCAGTCTCCTAGCGGAGGGGAGGGACAATGAGCAGTTCTTC.

The chain uses TRBV5-1 and TRBJ2-1; 7 bases map to TRBD2. After removal of 0 bases from V and 3 bases from J, the junction contained 3 bases not matched to a gene. Germline assignment: CDR1 SGHRS and CDR2 YFSETQ. This CDR3 has 15 residues. The CDR3 nucleotides read TGCGCCAGCAGCTTGGATGGGACTAACTACAATGAGCAGTTCTTC. It is translated as CASSLDGTNYNEQFF.

The V and J genes are TRBV6-5 and TRBJ1-2; a possible D gene is TRBD1 (5 bases). CDR3 length equals 14 residues. V was trimmed by 3 bases and J by 4 bases, leaving 12 bases between them. Per germline, CDR1 MNHEY and CDR2 SVGAGI. For the CDR3, the DNA is TGTGCCAGCAGTTATACGACAGCGCCCTATGGCTACACCTTC. This translates into CASSYTTAPYGYTF.

This sequence joins TRBV7-9 and TRBJ2-7; maybe TRBD2 (6 bases). The CDR3 spans 12 residues. Germline assignment: CDR1 SEHNR and CDR2 FQNEAQ (reference sequence). The ends were cut back, 7 bases at V and 5 bases at J, with 12 bases in the middle. This CDR3 is CASTPGDHEQYF. In DNA, the CDR3 is TGTGCCAGCACACCGGGGGACCACGAGCAGTACTTC.

The CDR3 coding sequence is TGTGCCAGCAGCCCTTATTTGGGGGGGCCGACTGAAGCTTTCTTT. This encodes CASSPYLGGPTEAFF. The chain couples TRBV21-1 to TRBJ1-1. TRBV21-1 constitutes a pseudogene. The CDR3 length is 15 residues.

This clone was recorded once. This chain uses TRBV19 with TRBJ2-6; a weak D match, TRBD2 (6 bases). This CDR3 comprises 15 residues. Germline loops: CDR1 LNHDA, CDR2 SQIVND (reference sequence). V was pared by 7 bases and J by 2 bases, with 12 bases between. CDR3 region: CASTPGGAGANVLTF. The DNA for the CDR3 is TGTGCCAGTACCCCCGGAGGGGCTGGGGCCAACGTCCTGACTTTC.

The chain couples TRBV7-9 to TRBJ2-5, with a tentative D call TRBD1 (6 bases). CDR3 size: 15 residues. CDR1 is SEHNR, CDR2 FQNEAQ, per germline (reference sequence). V was cut by 3 bases and J by 2 bases, with 13 bases left in between. CDR3 sequence: CASSFRTAEQETQYF. As DNA, the CDR3 is TGTGCCAGCAGCTTTAGGACAGCAGAACAAGAGACCCAGTACTTC.

Comments on this clone: Other DNA sequences from this sample encode an identical CDR3 as well. The gene calls are TRBV5-1 and TRBJ2-3; D is possibly TRBD2 (6 bases). Germline CDR1 SGHRS, CDR2 YFSETQ. V lost 1 base and J 1 base, leaving 10 bases between the germline ends. The CDR3 runs to 15 residues. CDR3 bases: TGCGCCAGCAGCTTGCCTTCGGGGGGCACAGATACGCAGTATTTT. It yields the protein CASSLPSGGTDTQYF.

The table lists this clone with a few counts. This rearrangement joins TRBV10-3 to TRBJ1-5; D gene ambiguous. Trimming stripped 7 bases from V and 4 bases from J, with 11 bases between. The germline CDR1 and CDR2 sequences are ENHRY and SYGVKD. The length of the CDR3 is 13 residues. The CDR3 region is CAINQEVNQPQHF. CDR3 nucleotides: TGTGCCATCAATCAGGAAGTAAATCAGCCCCAGCATTTT.

The rearrangement joins TRBV11-3 to TRBJ2-7, with TRBD2 matching over 7 bases. V lost 5 bases and J lost 6; bases outside the gene matches: 4. The CDR3 spans 12 residues. Per germline, CDR1 SGHNT and CDR2 YENEEA. CDR3 in amino acids: CASSAREGEQYF. The CDR3 region has the DNA TGTGCCAGCAGCGCTAGGGAGGGCGAGCAGTACTTC.

The J gene is TRBJ1-2, the V gene TRBV4-2; 8 bases are shared with TRBD1. J lost 8 bases, V lost 1 base, and 12 bases had no gene match. Germline V lookup: CDR1 LGHNA, CDR2 YNFKEQ. The CDR3 length is 16 residues. DNA for the CDR3: TGTGCCAGCAGCCAAGGAGGGGGACAGGCTGCCATCGGCTACACCTTC. Translating it yields CASSQGGGQAAIGYTF.

A single count supports this clone. The chain carries TRBV6-4 and TRBJ1-2; possibly TRBD1 for D (6 bases). V lost 0 bases and J lost 0, with 11 bases in between. Germline V CDR1 and CDR2: MRHNA, SNTAGT. CDR3 size: 16 residues. The CDR3 sequence is CASSDSYRASNYGYTF. CDR3 DNA sequence: TGTGCCAGCAGTGACTCGTACAGGGCCTCTAACTATGGCTACACCTTC.

This clone was found a few times. The chain couples TRBV5-1 to TRBJ2-2; perhaps TRBD1 as D (5 bases). The CDR3 is made up of 14 amino acids. CDR1 and CDR2 from the germline V gene are SGHRS and YFSETQ. V lost 6 bases, J lost 1 base, and 10 bases lay in between. The CDR3, as DNA: TGCGCCAGCAAGGGGCAGATGAACACCGGGGAGCTGTTTTTT. The encoded protein is CASKGQMNTGELFF.

This chain links TRBV2 with TRBJ2-7, with D unclear. This CDR3 contains 12 residues. Trimming removed 3 bases from V and 4 bases from J, with 7 bases in between. Germline V gene sequence: CDR1 SNHLY, CDR2 FYNNEI. CDR3 sequence (DNA): TGTGCCAGCAGTGATGGAGATTACGAGCAGTACTTC. Its translation: CASSDGDYEQYF.

This chain connects TRBV9 to TRBJ1-1, with a tentative D call TRBD1 (5 bases). V lost 0 bases and J lost 11, with 17 bases in between. In germline, CDR1 is SGDLS, CDR2 YYNGEE. The CDR3 contains 14 residues. The chain's CDR3 is CASSVGERTRGAFF. In DNA, the CDR3 is TGTGCCAGCAGCGTAGGCGAACGGACACGGGGGGCTTTCTTT.

The chain employs TRBV5-6 and TRBJ1-1, with D unresolved. Trimming cost V 0 bases and J 0 bases, with 15 bases left between them. The CDR3 length is 17 residues. Germline CDR1 is SGHDT and CDR2 is YYEEEE. CDR3 in amino acids: CASSLDGGQEMNTEAFF. For the CDR3, the DNA is TGTGCCAGCAGCTTGGATGGAGGGCAAGAAATGAACACTGAAGCTTTCTTT.

The gene calls are TRBV5-1 and TRBJ2-7, with D unclear. This CDR3 has 14 residues. Germline V gene data show CDR1 as SGHRS and CDR2 as YFSETQ. V was trimmed by 0 bases and J by 3 bases, leaving 10 bases between them. The CDR3 region has the DNA TGCGCCAGCAGCTTGGAACGAGCCGGCTACGAGCAGTACTTC. This codes for CASSLERAGYEQYF.

J is TRBJ2-1 and V is TRBV25-1; D might be TRBD2 (5 bases). Germline assignment: CDR1 MGHDK and CDR2 SYGVNS. Trimming removed 2 bases from V and 7 bases from J, with 12 bases in between. This CDR3 comprises 14 residues. The CDR3 nucleotides are TGTGCCAGCAGTGAAGGGTTTTCGGGAAATGAGCAGTTCTTC. It is translated as CASSEGFSGNEQFF. The complete variable domain, with remaining parts taken from reference TRBV25-1 and TRBJ2-1, reads EADIYQTPRYLVIGTGKKITLECSQTMGHDKMYWYQQDPGMELHLIHYSYGVNSTEKGDLSSESTVSRIRTEHFPLTLESARPSHTSQYLCASSEGFSGNEQFFGPGTRLTVL.

V usage is TRBV6-5 and J usage is TRBJ1-6, with 7 bases aligning to TRBD1. Germline CDR1 reads MNHEY; CDR2 reads SVGAGI. The CDR3 totals 14 residues. Unmatched junction bases numbered 2, after V lost 0 bases and J lost 9 bases. The CDR3 reads CASSYSGGGSPLHF. CDR3 in DNA: TGTGCCAGCAGTTACTCAGGGGGCGGTTCACCCCTCCACTTT.

As concerns this clone: Germline and junction disagree at one end, which may indicate a read error. The V call is TRBV7-9, the J call TRBJ2-3; 8 bases are shared with TRBD1. CDR1 and CDR2 from the germline V gene are SEHNR and FQNEAQ (reference sequence). This CDR3 comprises 15 residues. The CDR3, as DNA: TGTTCCAGCATTGGACAGGGAGAGGGTCCAGATACGCAGTATTTT. This sequence encodes CSSIGQGEGPDTQYF.

The V call is TRBV29-1, the J call TRBJ1-1, with TRBD1 as a possible D gene (5 bases). Trimming took off 6 bases at V and 3 bases at J, with 11 bases between the two ends. Germline V gives CDR1 SQVTM, CDR2 ANQGSEA. The CDR3 totals 12 residues. The CDR3 region is CSVPVGDTEAFF. In DNA form, the CDR3 reads TGCAGCGTACCCGTAGGGGACACTGAAGCTTTCTTT.

V usage is TRBV25-1 and J usage is TRBJ2-5; 7 nucleotides agree with TRBD1. Germline V CDR1 and CDR2: MGHDK, SYGVNS. This CDR3 region has 16 residues. V trimming: 3 bases; J trimming: 0 bases; junction bases outside the gene matches: 7. As DNA, the CDR3 is TGTGCCAGCAGTGAGAGGGACAGTTTTTACCAAGAGACCCAGTACTTC. As protein: CASSERDSFYQETQYF.

This chain joins TRBV28 and TRBJ2-5, with D perhaps TRBD2 (5 bases). The CDR3 totals 13 residues. Germline V gene data show CDR1 as MDHEN and CDR2 as SYDVKM. Trimming removed 4 bases at V and 1 base at J, with 7 bases between. The CDR3 DNA follows: TGTGCCAGCAGTTCGAGCGGCCAAGAGACCCAGTACTTC. This translates into CASSSSGQETQYF.

The chain joins TRBV6-5 to TRBJ1-4, with D maybe TRBD1 (6 bases). The V and J ends lost 4 bases and 4 bases respectively, with 13 bases between them. The germline V gene encodes CDR1 MNHEY and CDR2 SVGAGI. The CDR3 runs to 15 residues. CDR3 sequence: CASSSPGQDNEKLFF. DNA of the CDR3: TGTGCCAGCAGTTCCCCGGGACAAGATAATGAAAAACTGTTTTTT.